The clone carrying this T cell receptor (beta chain) was detected only a few times. TCRdb itself ran the 5' RACE reads through MiXCR, one entry per CDR3 protein. The sample has about 720,000 distinct CDR3 sequences, under 9% seen once. This entry is derived from a study of identical twins. The V gene lost 0 bases and the J gene lost 5 bases, with 11 bases spanning the gap. The CDR3 has 13 residues. Germline V gene sequence: CDR1 DFQATT, CDR2 SNEGSKA (reference sequence). Separately, the same data were catalogued under a study of yellow fever vaccine responses in identical twins.

The rearrangement links TRBV20-1 to TRBJ2-7, with D hard to call. The sample comprised PBMCs. The sequence came from a woman aged 18-35 years in good health. The CDR3 sequence is CSAREPPLHEQYF. In DNA, the CDR3 is TGCAGTGCTAGAGAGCCCCCCCTCCACGAGCAGTACTTC.